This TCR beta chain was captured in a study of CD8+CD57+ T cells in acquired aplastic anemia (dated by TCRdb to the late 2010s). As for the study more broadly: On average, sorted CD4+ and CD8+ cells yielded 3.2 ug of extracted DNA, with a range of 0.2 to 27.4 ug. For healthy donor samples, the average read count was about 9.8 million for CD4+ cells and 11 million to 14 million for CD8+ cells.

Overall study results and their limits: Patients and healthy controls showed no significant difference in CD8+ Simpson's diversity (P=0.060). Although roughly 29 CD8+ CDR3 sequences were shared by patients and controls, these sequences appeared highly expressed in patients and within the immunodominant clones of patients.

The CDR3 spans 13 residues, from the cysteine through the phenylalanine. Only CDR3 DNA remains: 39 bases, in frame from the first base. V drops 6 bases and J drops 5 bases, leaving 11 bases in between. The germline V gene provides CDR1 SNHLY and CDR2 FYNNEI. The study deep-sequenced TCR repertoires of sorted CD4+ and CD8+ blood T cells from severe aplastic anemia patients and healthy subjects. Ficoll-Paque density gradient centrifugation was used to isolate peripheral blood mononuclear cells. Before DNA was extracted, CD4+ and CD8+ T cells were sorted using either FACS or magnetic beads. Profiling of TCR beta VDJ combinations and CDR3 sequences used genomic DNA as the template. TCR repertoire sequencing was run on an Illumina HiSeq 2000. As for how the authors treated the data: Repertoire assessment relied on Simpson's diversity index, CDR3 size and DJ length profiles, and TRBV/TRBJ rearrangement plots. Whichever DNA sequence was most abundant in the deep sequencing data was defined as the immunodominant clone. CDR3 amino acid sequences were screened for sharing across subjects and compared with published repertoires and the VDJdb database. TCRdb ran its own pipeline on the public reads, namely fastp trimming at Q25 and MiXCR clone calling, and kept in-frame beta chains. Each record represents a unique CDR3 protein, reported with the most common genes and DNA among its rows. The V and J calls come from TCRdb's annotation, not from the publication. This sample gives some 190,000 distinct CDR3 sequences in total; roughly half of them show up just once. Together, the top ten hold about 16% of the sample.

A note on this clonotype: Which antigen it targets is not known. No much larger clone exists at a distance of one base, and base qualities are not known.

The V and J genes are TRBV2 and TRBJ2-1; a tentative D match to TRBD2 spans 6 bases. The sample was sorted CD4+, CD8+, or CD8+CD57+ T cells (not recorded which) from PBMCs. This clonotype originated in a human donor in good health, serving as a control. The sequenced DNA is TGTGCCAGCAGGAGGGAGGTTAACAATGAGCAGTTCTTC. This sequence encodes CASRREVNNEQFF.